Listed here is a single TCR beta chain. No antigen is known for it. Base qualities are not at hand, and no much larger clone is one base apart. The cysteine opens and the phenylalanine closes a CDR3 of 16 amino acids. CDR3 DNA only is kept here, 48 bases in frame from base 1. CDR1 and CDR2 are read off the germline V gene as LGHNA and YNFKEQ. Trimming takes 1 base off V and 2 bases off J; junction bases not matched to a gene: 4. This specimen belongs to a study of T cell changes during pregnancy in multiple sclerosis (dated by TCRdb to the late 2010s). With respect to the entire study: Changes in the T cell repertoire over the course of pregnancy were examined in this study in women with multiple sclerosis.

The library was produced with the immunoSEQ multiplex PCR assay. The source is immuneACCESS, and TCRdb retained only in-frame sequences with V and J called. Part of the clones is not carried over; for the studies checked, unresolved V genes explain less than half of this, and the remainder is unexplained. Present in this sample are approximately 49,000 clones, approximately 92% of which were seen just once. 0.9% to 1% of the sample belongs to the ten largest clones. Sequencing was performed on CD4+ T cells from peripheral blood mononuclear cells, taken in the second trimester of pregnancy. The source is a female donor in good health, enrolled as a control in a pregnancy study. The chain is assembled from TRBV4-2 and TRBJ2-2, with TRBD2 matching 7 junction bases. The CDR3 region: CASSQGAGVNTGELFF. The DNA sequence reads TGTGCCAGCAGCCAAGGTGCGGGGGTAAACACCGGGGAGCTGTTTTTT.